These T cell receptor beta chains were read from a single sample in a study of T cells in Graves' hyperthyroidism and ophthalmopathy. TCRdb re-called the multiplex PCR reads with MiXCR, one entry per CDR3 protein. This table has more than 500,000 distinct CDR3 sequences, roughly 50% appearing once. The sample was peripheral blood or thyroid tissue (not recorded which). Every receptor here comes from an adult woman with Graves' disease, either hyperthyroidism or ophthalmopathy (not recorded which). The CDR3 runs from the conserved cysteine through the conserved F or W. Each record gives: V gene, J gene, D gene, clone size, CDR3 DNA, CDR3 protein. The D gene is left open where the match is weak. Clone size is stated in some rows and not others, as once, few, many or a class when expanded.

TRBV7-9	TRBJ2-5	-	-	TGTGCCAGCAGCTTATCCGGGGCAAGAGAGACCCAGTACTTC	CASSLSGARETQYF
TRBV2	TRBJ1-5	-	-	TGTGCCAGCAGTGAAAACCCCGAGGGGTGGCAGCCCCAGCATTTT	CASSENPEGWQPQHF
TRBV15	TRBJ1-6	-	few	TGTGCCACCAGCTTCGGACAGCTGGGTTCACCCCTCCACTTT	CATSFGQLGSPLHF
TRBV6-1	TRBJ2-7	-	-	TGTGCCAGCAGTATAAAAGGATACGAGCAGTACTTC	CASSIKGYEQYF
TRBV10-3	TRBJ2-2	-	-	TGTGCCACCCAGGGGGCTGCGGGAGGAGGCGGGGAGCTGTTTTTT	CATQGAAGGGGELFF
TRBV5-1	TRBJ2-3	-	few	TGCGCCAGCAGCTTGGCCCCTGGGGCGCAGTATTTT	CASSLAPGAQYF
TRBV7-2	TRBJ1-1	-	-	TGTGCCAGCAGCTTAGCGCTGTCAAACACTGAAGCTTTCTTT	CASSLALSNTEAFF
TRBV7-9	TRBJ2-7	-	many	TGTGCCAGCAGCTTAGAAACTTTGAGCTCCTACGAGCAGTACTTC	CASSLETLSSYEQYF
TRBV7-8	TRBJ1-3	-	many	TGTGCCAGCAGCTTGGGACCGAAGAGCTCTGGAAACACCATATATTTT	CASSLGPKSSGNTIYF
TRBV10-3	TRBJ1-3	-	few	TGTGCCATCAGTGTAGGGCAGGGTGATGGCTACACCATATATTTT	CAISVGQGDGYTIYF
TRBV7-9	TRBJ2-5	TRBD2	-	TGTGCCAGCAGCTTATCTAGCGGGAGTGGGACCCAGTACTTC	CASSLSSGSGTQYF
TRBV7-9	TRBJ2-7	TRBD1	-	TGTGCCAGCAGCTTCGGGGACAGGCCCCAGGGTGAGCAGTACTTC	CASSFGDRPQGEQYF
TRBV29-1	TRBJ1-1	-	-	TGCAGCCCTATCACCCGGACGGAACTAAACACTGAAGCTTTCTTT	CSPITRTELNTEAFF
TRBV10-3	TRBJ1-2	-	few	TGTGCCATCAGTGAGTCGGAGGTCGGCGGCTACACCTTC	CAISESEVGGYTF
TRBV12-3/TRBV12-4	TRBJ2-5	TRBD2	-	TGTGCCAGCAGTTTGGGGGGGTCTGGGTATGAGACCCAGTACTTC	CASSLGGSGYETQYF
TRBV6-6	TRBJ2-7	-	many	TGTGCCAGCAGTTACTCTACCCTGGGAGACTACGAGCAGTACTTC	CASSYSTLGDYEQYF
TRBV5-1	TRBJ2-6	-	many	TGCGCCAGCAGCTTGAATATGGGCAGCAGCTCTGGGGCCAACGTCCTGACTTTC	CASSLNMGSSSGANVLTF
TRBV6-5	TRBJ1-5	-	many	TGTGCCAGCGGGGAGGGCAATCAGCCCCAGCATTTT	CASGEGNQPQHF
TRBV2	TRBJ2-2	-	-	TGTGCCATTCCTTCACATCGTGCCGGGGAGCTGTTTTTT	CAIPSHRAGELFF
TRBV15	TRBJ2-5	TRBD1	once	TGTGCCACCAGCCAAGCCGGGACAGGGGACCAGCCCCAGTACTTC	CATSQAGTGDQPQYF
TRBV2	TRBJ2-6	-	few	TGTGCCAGCAGTGAGACTGGGAGCTCTGGGGCCAACGTCCTGACTTTC	CASSETGSSGANVLTF
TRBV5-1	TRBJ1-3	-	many	TGCGCCAGCAGCTTCAACCCTGGAAACACCATATATTTT	CASSFNPGNTIYF
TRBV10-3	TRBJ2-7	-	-	TGTGCCATCAGCCCCCCGTCGGGAGAGCAGTACTTC	CAISPPSGEQYF
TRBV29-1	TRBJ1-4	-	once	TGCAGCGTTGAGGACCGGGCCCAAGAAAAACTGTTTTTT	CSVEDRAQEKLFF